This entry lists 19 T cell receptor beta chains sequenced from one sample in a study of blood T cell repertoires in COVID-19. TCRdb's table, derived via immunoSEQ multiplex PCR, lists solely in-frame clones and lacks some. The table includes about 140,000 clones, 88% detected once. The sequencing input was peripheral blood. The receptors were gathered from a human donor with COVID-19, enrolled during active disease. The donor label of this sample is uncertain.

V usage is TRBV4-1 and J usage is TRBJ1-5, with D maybe TRBD1 (6 bases). Germline V gene lookup returns CDR1 MGHRA and CDR2 YSYEKL. The CDR3 sequence is 14 residues long. V was pared by 4 bases and J by 7 bases, with 14 bases between. CDR3 sequence (DNA): TGCGCCAGCAGCCTCGGACAGAAACCACAGCCCCAGCATTTT. This sequence encodes CASSLGQKPQPQHF.

The chain links TRBV2 to TRBJ2-4, with 12 bases lining up with TRBD2. Germline V gives CDR1 SNHLY, CDR2 FYNNEI. The ends lost 7 bases at V and 5 bases at J; junction bases unmatched: 6. The CDR3 spans 15 residues. The CDR3 is CASTRLAGVENIQYF. CDR3 DNA sequence: TGTGCCAGCACCCGACTAGCGGGAGTAGAAAACATTCAGTACTTC.

V usage is TRBV5-1 and J usage is TRBJ2-7, with TRBD2 matching over 8 bases. Losses at the gene ends were 4 bases for V and 1 base for J; bases not matched to a gene: 7. From germline, CDR1 is SGHRS and CDR2 YFSETQ. The CDR3 is 15 residues long. The CDR3: CASSKTSDLSYEQYF. The CDR3 DNA follows: TGCGCCAGCAGCAAGACTAGCGACCTATCCTACGAGCAGTACTTC.

This chain links TRBV6-5 with TRBJ1-1; D is possibly TRBD1 (6 bases). The CDR3 runs to 15 residues. The germline CDR1 and CDR2 sequences are MNHEY and SVGAGI. V lost 6 bases and J 1 base, leaving 15 bases between the germline ends. The CDR3 sequence is CASRPHRARNTEAFF. The CDR3 region has the DNA TGTGCCAGCAGACCACACAGGGCCCGGAACACTGAAGCTTTCTTT.

Judged by abundance, this clone is medium-sized (0.01 to 0.1%). The chain joins TRBV11-2 to TRBJ2-5; 9 bases align to TRBD1. There are 15 residues in the CDR3. Germline V gene lookup returns CDR1 SGHAT and CDR2 FQNNGV. J lost 6 bases, V lost 10 bases, and 15 bases had no gene match. CDR3 sequence: CATTLGQGTRKTQYF. In nucleotides, the CDR3 is TGTGCCACCACCTTAGGACAGGGGACAAGAAAGACCCAGTACTTC.

Turning to this clone: This CDR3 is also generated by other DNA sequences in the sample. This sequence joins TRBV7-9 and TRBJ1-3, with D uncertain. This CDR3 comprises 14 residues. Germline V CDR1 and CDR2: SEHNR, FQNEAQ (reference sequence). Trimming removed 1 base from V and 0 bases from J, with 4 bases in between. The CDR3 sequence: CASSLVSSGNTIYF. The CDR3 DNA follows: TGTGCCAGCAGCTTAGTATCCTCTGGAAACACCATATATTTT.

The CDR3 loop reads CASSQSLGTGNMGGYTF. In nucleotides, the CDR3 is TGTGCCAGCAGCCAATCGTTGGGGACAGGGAATATGGGTGGCTACACCTTC. The rearrangement links TRBV3-1 (or the pseudogene TRBV3-2) to TRBJ1-2; 9 bases match TRBD1. This CDR3 region has 17 residues. The trim removed 2 bases at V and 7 bases at J, leaving 14 bases unmatched. Germline values: CDR1 LGHDT, CDR2 YNNKEL (reference sequence).

The gene calls are TRBV5-6 and TRBJ2-3; 12 nucleotides agree with TRBD2. The CDR3 totals 17 residues. Losses at the gene ends were 4 bases for V and 4 bases for J; bases not matched to a gene: 10. CDR1 is SGHDT, CDR2 YYEEEE, per germline. Here the CDR3 DNA reads TGTGCCAGCAGCAAACGGACTAGCGGGAAAGAGTCAGATACGCAGTATTTT. It encodes CASSKRTSGKESDTQYF.

V usage is TRBV30 and J usage is TRBJ1-1; D gene unclear. Germline V lookup: CDR1 GTSNPN, CDR2 SVGIG (reference sequence). V was cut by 5 bases and J by 5 bases, with 15 bases left in between. The CDR3 length is 13 residues. The CDR3 loop is CAWVGEGGTEAFF. CDR3 coding DNA: TGTGCCTGGGTCGGGGAGGGAGGGACTGAAGCTTTCTTT.

In this sample, this clone turned up once. The chain combines TRBV6-1 with TRBJ1-5; 9 bases line up with TRBD1. The junction had 7 bases not matched to a gene; V was cut back by 2 bases and J by 5 bases. CDR1 and CDR2 (germline): MNHNS, SASEGT. CDR3 length: 16 amino acids. This CDR3 is CASSEYEDRGDQPQHF. CDR3 DNA sequence: TGTGCCAGCAGTGAATACGAGGACAGGGGTGATCAGCCCCAGCATTTT.

The chain recombines TRBV7-9 with TRBJ2-3; TRBD2 agrees at 10 bases. The CDR3 is made up of 18 amino acids. V lost 2 bases, J lost 2 bases, and 10 bases stayed unmatched. Germline lookup yields CDR1 SEHNR and CDR2 FQNEAQ (reference sequence). CDR3 region: CASSLSSGGAVFTDTQYF. In DNA form, the CDR3 reads TGTGCCAGCAGCTTATCCAGCGGGGGGGCGGTTTTCACAGATACGCAGTATTTT.

The V call is TRBV29-1, the J call TRBJ2-7; perhaps TRBD2 as D (8 bases). The CDR3 is 12 residues long. Germline lookup yields CDR1 SQVTM and CDR2 ANQGSEA. V shed 5 bases and J shed 5 bases, with 13 bases lying between them. CDR3 coding DNA: TGCAGCGTTCGGGAGGGGGCGAACGAGCAGTACTTC. Protein product: CSVREGANEQYF.

This clone was observed a single time. The chain has TRBV4-1 and TRBJ2-1; possible D gene TRBD2, 6 bases. Trimming pared 2 bases from V and 2 bases from J, leaving 7 bases between. This CDR3 contains 14 residues. CDR1 is MGHRA, CDR2 YSYEKL, per germline. CDR3 amino acids: CASSQRGTYNEQFF. CDR3 nucleotides: TGCGCCAGCAGCCAACGGGGGACCTACAATGAGCAGTTCTTC.

The rearrangement uses TRBV6-6 and TRBJ2-1, with TRBD2 matching over 13 bases. Germline V lookup: CDR1 MNHNY, CDR2 SVGAGI (reference sequence). CDR3 length: 19 amino acids. With V trimmed by 6 bases and J by 0 bases, 11 bases remained unmatched. The CDR3, as DNA: TGTGCCAGCAGCCGAGGGACTAGCGGGAACTGGGGCTCCTACAATGAGCAGTTCTTC. It translates to CASSRGTSGNWGSYNEQFF.

The genes are TRBV18 and TRBJ1-3; maybe TRBD1 (6 bases). CDR3 size: 17 residues. Germline V lookup: CDR1 KGHSH, CDR2 LQKENI. Trimming took off 3 bases at V and 3 bases at J, with 18 bases between the two ends. The CDR3: CASSPTGTPIGGNTIYF. CDR3 DNA sequence: TGTGCCAGCTCACCCACCGGGACACCTATAGGTGGAAACACCATATATTTT.

The chain employs TRBV12-3 or TRBV12-4 and TRBJ1-1, with D unresolved. Trimming stripped 7 bases from V and 7 bases from J, with 13 bases between. The CDR3 length is 12 residues. CDR3 in DNA: TGTGCCAGCACTCTCGAGGGCGGTGAAGCTTTCTTT. It translates to CASTLEGGEAFF.

This clone was seen at least ten times. The chain recombines TRBV29-1 with TRBJ2-2; 11 positions agree with TRBD2. CDR3 length: 13 amino acids. The V and J ends lost 5 bases and 7 bases, in that order; junction bases with no gene match: 3. Germline V gene lookup returns CDR1 SQVTM and CDR2 ANQGSEA. The CDR3 is CSVSTSGDGELFF. The CDR3 coding sequence is TGCAGCGTTTCGACTAGCGGGGACGGGGAGCTGTTTTTT.

The chain has TRBV5-1 and TRBJ2-7; the match to TRBD2 covers 15 bases. Trimming took 4 bases from V and 2 from J; bases not matched to a gene: 10. Germline CDR1 SGHRS, CDR2 YFSETQ. The CDR3 totals 18 residues. The CDR3 DNA follows: TGCGCCAGCAGCAATGCGGGACTAGCGGGGGGCTATACCTACGAGCAGTACTTC. It translates to CASSNAGLAGGYTYEQYF.

The chain is built from TRBV24-1 and TRBJ2-7; maybe TRBD2 (5 bases). With 6 bases removed from V and 4 bases from J, the gap between germline ends came to 9 bases. This CDR3 is 12 amino acids long. Germline CDR1 and CDR2: KGHDR and SFDVKD. The CDR3 DNA reads TGTGCCACCAGTTTGTCGGGGTACGAGCAGTACTTC. The encoded protein is CATSLSGYEQYF.